The T cell receptor beta chain under discussion was sequenced for a study of CD8+ T cells in alopecia areata. Overall study context: Administration of oral tofacitinib to treated patients was at 5 to 10 mg twice daily. The drug, tofacitinib, lasted 6 to 18 months, followed by 6 months off drug.

The germline V gene has CDR1 MNHNY and CDR2 SVGAGI (reference sequence). Trimming took off 2 bases at V and 7 bases at J, with 8 bases between the two ends. The CDR3 is 13 amino acids. This clone ranks as large. Antigen: not known. Study observations and caveats: An increase in clonality over normal scalp was evident in lesional scalp, especially alopecia totalis/universalis.

Lesional scalp punch biopsies and peripheral blood were collected from alopecia areata patients. Reverse transcribed after extraction, RNA yielded cDNA as the sequencing template. Method: immunoSEQ multiplex PCR; TCRdb's copy keeps in-frame clones and lacks some. The sample has about 12,000 clones, over 60% seen once. The chain links TRBV6-6 to TRBJ1-4; D is perhaps TRBD1 (5 bases). The receptor was isolated from a human donor with alopecia areata. Sequenced: skin. The CDR3 is CASSYRDVEKLFF. CDR3 nucleotides: TGTGCCAGCAGTTACAGGGACGTTGAAAAACTGTTTTTT.